This TCR beta chain derives from a study of identifying expanded T cells in peripheral blood. Points on this clone: Its antigen is undetermined.

Study-level results: Technical replicates showed about 1.2 changed clones; approximately 2 weeks roughly 18; four weeks 19. Roughly two-week clone count variance significantly increased as total template count grew.

Produced via immunoSEQ multiplex PCR; TCRdb's table is partial and in-frame only. Of some 93,000 clones in the sample, approximately 85% were seen once. Sample: blood. The receptor was derived from a person between 18 and 69 years old in good health.

The CDR3 DNA reads TGTGCCAGCAGTCCCAATGAGCGCCGAGCCGGGGAGCTGTTTTTT. This encodes CASSPNERRAGELFF. The chain joins TRBV7-8 to TRBJ2-2; D is undetermined. The V gene lost 6 bases and the J gene lost 6 bases, with 17 bases spanning the gap. Germline CDR1 and CDR2: SGHVS and FQNEAQ. This CDR3 is 15 amino acids long.